The sequence of this T cell receptor (beta chain) was determined in a study of blood T cell repertoires in COVID-19. In the source study's methods: Amplification with reference gene primers provided the estimates of nucleated cell counts. Sequencing used immunoSEQ multiplex PCR; TCRdb keeps in-frame clones, though not all of them. That table is the source of V, J and clone size, and D and trimming were worked out from the DNA. The table lists approximately 80,000 clones, 82% of them singletons. The clonotype was recovered from a human donor in a cohort sampled during active COVID-19. The sample consisted of peripheral blood.

The CDR3 loop reads CASSLPPASKEFF. In DNA, the CDR3 is TGTGCCAGCAGCCTCCCCCCGGCTAGTAAGGAGTTCTTC. The rearrangement links TRBV7-3 to TRBJ2-1; D is ambiguous. There are 13 residues in the CDR3. Between the trimmed V and J ends, which lost 5 bases and 14 bases, there was a span of 19 bases. The germline CDR1 and CDR2 sequences are SGHTA and FQGTGA.